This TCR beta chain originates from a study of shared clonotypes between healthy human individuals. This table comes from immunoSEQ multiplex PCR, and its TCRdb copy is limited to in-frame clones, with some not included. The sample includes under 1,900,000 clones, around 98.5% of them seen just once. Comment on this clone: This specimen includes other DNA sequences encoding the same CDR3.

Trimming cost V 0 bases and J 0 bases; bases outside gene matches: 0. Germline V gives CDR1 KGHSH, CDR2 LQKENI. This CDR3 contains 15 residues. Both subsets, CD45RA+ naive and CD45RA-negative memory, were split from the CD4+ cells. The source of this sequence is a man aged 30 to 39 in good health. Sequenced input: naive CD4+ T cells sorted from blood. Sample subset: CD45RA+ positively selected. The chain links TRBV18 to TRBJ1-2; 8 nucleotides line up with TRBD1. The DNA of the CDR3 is TGTGCCAGCTCACCACCGGGACAGGCTAACTATGGCTACACCTTC. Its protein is CASSPPGQANYGYTF.